The 19 T cell receptor beta chains below were found in one sample sequenced in a study of monozygotic twins with inflammatory bowel disease. From the 5' RACE reads, TCRdb lists one entry per CDR3 protein and no DNA. Its listing shows around 220,000 distinct CDR3 sequences. Sequencing was done on a sample of blood. The receptors originated from a human donor with ulcerative colitis or Crohn's disease, or a healthy co-twin of an affected twin (not recorded which).

The chain joins TRBV19 to TRBJ2-1; TCRdb indicates TRBD1, and absent DNA this call remains unverified. The CDR3 contains 16 residues. Germline values: CDR1 LNHDA, CDR2 SQIVND (reference sequence). The CDR3 loop is CASSTPGSGGGGEQFF.

This chain joins TRBV9 and TRBJ2-5; TCRdb outputs TRBD1, but without DNA this stays unchecked. This CDR3 spans 14 amino acids. The germline V gene has CDR1 SGDLS and CDR2 YYNGEE. CDR3 residues: CASNVAGGRETQYF. Based on the CDR3 plus reference TRBV9 and TRBJ2-5, the full variable domain is DSGVTQTPKHLITATGQRVTLRCSPRSGDLSVYWYQQSLDQGLQFLIQYYNGEERAKGNILERFSAQQFPDLHSELNLSSLELGDSALYFCASNVAGGRETQYFGPGTRLLVL.

V is TRBV19 and J is TRBJ2-7; TCRdb gives TRBD2 as the D gene, but with no DNA this cannot be confirmed. This CDR3 has 14 amino acids. Germline assignment: CDR1 LNHDA and CDR2 SQIVND (reference sequence). CDR3 amino acids: CASTPTASSYEQYF. The full variable domain, rest sourced from reference TRBV19 and TRBJ2-7, is DGGITQSPKYLFRKEGQNVTLSCEQNLNHDAMYWYRQDPGQGLRLIYYSQIVNDFQKGDIAEGYSVSREKKESFPLTVTSAQKNPTAFYLCASTPTASSYEQYFGPGTRLTVT.

The J gene is TRBJ2-5, the V gene TRBV5-5; the D call of TRBD1 rests on TCRdb alone, since no DNA is present to check it. The CDR3 totals 13 residues. Germline V gene sequence: CDR1 SGHKS, CDR2 YYEKEE (reference sequence). The CDR3 loop reads CASSLQWGETQYF. The full variable domain, its missing parts supplied by reference TRBV5-5 and TRBJ2-5, is DAGVTQSPTHLIKTRGQQVTLRCSPISGHKSVSWYQQVLGQGPQFIFQYYEKEERGRGNFPDRFSARQFPNYSSELNVNALLLGDSALYLCASSLQWGETQYFGPGTRLLVL.

V gene TRBV7-2 combines with J gene TRBJ2-5; checking the TCRdb D call of TRBD1 is not possible without DNA. Germline V gene sequence: CDR1 SGHTA, CDR2 FQGNSA. This CDR3 is built from 14 residues. This chain's CDR3 is CASRGTLYQETQYF.

V gene TRBV18 combines with J gene TRBJ2-7; TCRdb picks TRBD2, but there is no DNA to check that call. This CDR3 has 14 residues. CDR1 is KGHSH and CDR2 is LQKENI in the germline V gene. CDR3 residues: CASSAGTSGTEQYF.

This chain connects TRBV27 to TRBJ1-2; TCRdb names TRBD1, which stays unverified in the absence of DNA. This CDR3 region has 15 residues. CDR1 is MNHEY and CDR2 is SMNVEV in the germline V gene (reference sequence). The CDR3 reads CASSLGDRANYGYTF.

V gene TRBV12-3 or TRBV12-4 combines with J gene TRBJ2-2; TCRdb returns TRBD1, unconfirmable since there is no DNA. This CDR3 comprises 16 residues. This chain's CDR3 is CASSLTLAGDTGELFF.

The CDR3 loop is CASSLLGRGNAREQYF. This chain connects TRBV7-2 to TRBJ2-7; TCRdb calls TRBD1, which cannot be checked without DNA. The germline CDR1 and CDR2 sequences are SGHTA and FQGNSA. The CDR3 extends over 16 amino acids.

The chain combines TRBV7-3 with TRBJ1-6; TCRdb's D gene call, TRBD1, goes unchecked for lack of DNA. Germline CDR1 reads SGHTA; CDR2 reads FQGTGA. CDR3 length equals 13 residues. CDR3 residues: CASSQGANSPLHF.

The rearrangement uses TRBV4-1 and TRBJ1-2; TCRdb lists TRBD1, though no DNA is available to test this call. The V gene's germline CDR1 is MGHRA and CDR2 YSYEKL. The CDR3 length is 13 residues. The CDR3 reads CASSQVQGYGYTF.

The chain uses TRBV6-2 or TRBV6-3 and TRBJ1-1; checking the TCRdb D call of TRBD1 is not possible without DNA. Per the germline V gene, CDR1 is MNHEY and CDR2 is SVGEGT. CDR3 length: 16 residues. The CDR3 loop is CASSYSRGGPGTEAFF.

The V and J genes are TRBV3-1 and TRBJ2-1; TCRdb designates TRBD2, a call that cannot be tested without DNA. CDR1 and CDR2 (germline): LGHDT, YNNKEL (reference sequence). The CDR3 is 15 residues long. This CDR3 reads CASSRAGGRYNEQFF.

The CDR3 reads CASSPTGENSPLHF. V usage is TRBV7-2 and J usage is TRBJ1-6; TCRdb's assignment of TRBD1 cannot be checked, as there is no DNA. Germline loops: CDR1 SGHTA, CDR2 FQGNSA. The CDR3 is 14 amino acids.

The V and J genes are TRBV20-1 and TRBJ2-5; TCRdb calls TRBD2, which cannot be checked without DNA. Germline loops: CDR1 DFQATT, CDR2 SNEGSKA (reference sequence). The CDR3 length is 14 residues. CDR3 sequence reads: CSAGLAGGLGTQYF.

This sequence joins TRBV12-3 or TRBV12-4 and TRBJ2-3; the D call of TRBD2 rests on TCRdb alone, since no DNA is present to check it. The CDR3 is 15 amino acids. CDR3: CASSSGPRSTDTQYF.

The chain links TRBV7-9 to TRBJ1-1. This CDR3 region has 15 residues. Germline V gene lookup returns CDR1 SEHNR and CDR2 FQNEAQ (reference sequence). CDR3 sequence reads: CASSPTTFMNTEAFF.

The V gene is TRBV6-5, the J gene TRBJ1-1; TCRdb indicates TRBD1, and absent DNA this call remains unverified. Looked up from germline, CDR1 is MNHEY and CDR2 is SVGAGI. This CDR3 has 13 amino acids. CDR3 residues: CASKALMNTEAFF.

The rearrangement joins TRBV6-5 to TRBJ2-7; TCRdb designates TRBD1, a call that cannot be tested without DNA. The CDR3 is 12 amino acids. Looked up from germline, CDR1 is MNHEY and CDR2 is SVGAGI. CDR3 in amino acids: CASSYLGDEQYF.